This entry describes one T cell receptor beta chain. A single count supports this clone. No antigen is known for it. Base-call qualities are not available, and no considerably larger clone is one nucleotide away. The source of the sample is a study of OX40 agonist ivuxolimab in advanced cancers. Study-level background: Ivuxolimab, which targeted the costimulatory receptor OX40 (CD134), was an agonistic, fully human IgG2 monoclonal antibody. Intravenous ivuxolimab was administered to patients every 2 weeks at six dose levels: 0.01, 0.1, 0.3, 1.5, 3 and 10 mg/kg. The purpose of peripheral TCRbeta sequencing was to test whether ivuxolimab changed TCR sequence diversity and led to clonal T-cell expansion. The paper describes the monotherapy dose-escalation part (N ≈ 51 patients) of the phase I trial of ivuxolimab. Partial responses were achieved by three dose-escalation patients, of whom one had hepatocellular carcinoma and two had cutaneous melanoma. Among the roughly 52 dose-escalation patients, some 20 had hepatocellular carcinoma, 15 melanoma, 9 renal cell carcinoma and 9 head and neck cancer. Prior anti-PD-1, anti-PD-L1 or anti-CTLA-4 therapy was permitted, and checkpoint inhibitors had been received by 30% to 40% of dose-escalation patients. In the dose-escalation cohort, 82.7% of patients were male, and the mean age was 60 years with a range of roughly 20 to 79.

Genomic DNA was isolated from the sorted cells so that the TCRbeta CDR3 region could be sequenced. The immunoSEQ Assay was used to sequence the TCRbeta CDR3 regions. TCRdb retrieved this table from immuneACCESS and kept in-frame rearrangements only. Not all clones are present; in checked studies, unresolved V genes account for under half, and no reason is known for the remainder. For this sample the table gives about 76,000 clones, of which over 75% were detected only once. The ten largest clones add up to 2.5% to 3.5% of the sample. Overall results and qualifications from the work: The antigen specificity of the peripheral T cells that underwent clonal expansion was not determined. At doses of 0.1 to 3.0 mg/kg, clonal expansion of both CD4+ and CD8+ T cells in blood was seen between baseline and week 6. Partial responders in the 0.1-3.0 mg/kg groups had among the lowest normalized peripheral clonal expansion, especially among CD8+ T cells. Low levels of normalized T-cell clonal expansion were also seen in some patients who did not respond. On average, CD8+ T cells showed more expanded clones than CD4+ T cells after ivuxolimab.

Patients with autoimmune disease history or receiving systemic immunosuppression were excluded from the trial. Peripheral blood for TCR sequencing was collected from all dose cohorts at baseline, on cycle 4 day 1, and on cycle 7 day 1. The samples were taken from a phase I, first-in-human, multicenter, open-label dose-escalation trial of ivuxolimab. Adults with locally advanced or metastatic melanoma, renal cell, hepatocellular, or head and neck squamous cell carcinoma were enrolled in the trial. Before TCR sequencing, CD4+ and CD8+ T cells were separately sorted from peripheral blood. Source: CD4+ or CD8+ T cells sorted from blood, taken in a trial of the OX40 agonist ivuxolimab. The receptor's source is an adult with an advanced solid tumor such as melanoma, head and neck, liver or kidney cancer.

The sequenced DNA: TGCGCCAGCAGCCCGGGACTGGAGGGATTCGAAAGCTCCTACGAGCAGTACTTC. This encodes CASSPGLEGFESSYEQYF. This chain joins TRBV5-1 to TRBJ2-7; the D region possibly corresponds to TRBD2 (6 bases align). The cysteine opens and the phenylalanine closes a CDR3 of 18 amino acids. CDR3 DNA only is kept here, 54 bases in frame from base 1. Taken from the germline V gene, the CDR1 and CDR2 loops are SGHRS and YFSETQ. V gives up 4 bases and J gives up 0 bases, and the segment between their germline ends measures 23 bases.